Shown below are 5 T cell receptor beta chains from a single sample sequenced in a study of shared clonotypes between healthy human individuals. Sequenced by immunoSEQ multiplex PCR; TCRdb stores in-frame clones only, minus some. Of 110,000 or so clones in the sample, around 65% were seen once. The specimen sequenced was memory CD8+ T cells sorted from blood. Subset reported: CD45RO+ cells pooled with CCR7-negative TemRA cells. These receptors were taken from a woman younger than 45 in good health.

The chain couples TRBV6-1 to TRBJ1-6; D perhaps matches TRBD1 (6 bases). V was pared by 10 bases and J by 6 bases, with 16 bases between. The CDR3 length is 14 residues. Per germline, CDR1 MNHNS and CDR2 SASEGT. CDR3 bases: TGTGCCAACGTGCGACAGGACGTTAATTCACCCCTCCACTTT. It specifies CANVRQDVNSPLHF.

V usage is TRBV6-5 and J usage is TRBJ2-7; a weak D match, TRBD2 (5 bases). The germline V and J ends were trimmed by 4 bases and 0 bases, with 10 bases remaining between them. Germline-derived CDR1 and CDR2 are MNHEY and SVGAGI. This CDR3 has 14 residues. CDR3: CASSLAGPSYEQYF. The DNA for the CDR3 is TGTGCCAGCAGTTTGGCGGGTCCCTCCTACGAGCAGTACTTC.

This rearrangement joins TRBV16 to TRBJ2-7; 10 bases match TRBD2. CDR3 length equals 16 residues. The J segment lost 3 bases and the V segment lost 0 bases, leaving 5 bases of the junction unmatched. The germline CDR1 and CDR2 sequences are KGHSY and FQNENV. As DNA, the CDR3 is TGTGCCAGCAGCCAATCCTCTCTAGCGGGAGACTACGAGCAGTACTTC. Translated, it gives CASSQSSLAGDYEQYF.

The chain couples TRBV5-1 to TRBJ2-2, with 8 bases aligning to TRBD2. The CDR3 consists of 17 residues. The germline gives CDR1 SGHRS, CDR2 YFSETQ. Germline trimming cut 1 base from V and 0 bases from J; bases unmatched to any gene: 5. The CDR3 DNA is TGCGCCAGCAGCTTGAGACTAGCGACTACGAACACCGGGGAGCTGTTTTTT. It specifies CASSLRLATTNTGELFF.

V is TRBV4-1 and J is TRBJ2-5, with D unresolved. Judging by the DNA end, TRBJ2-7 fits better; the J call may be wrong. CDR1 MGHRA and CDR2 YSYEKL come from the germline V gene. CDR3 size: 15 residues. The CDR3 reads CASSQEIDLTYEQYF. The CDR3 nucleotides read TGCGCCAGCAGCCAAGAAATTGACCTGACCTACGAGCAGTACTTC.